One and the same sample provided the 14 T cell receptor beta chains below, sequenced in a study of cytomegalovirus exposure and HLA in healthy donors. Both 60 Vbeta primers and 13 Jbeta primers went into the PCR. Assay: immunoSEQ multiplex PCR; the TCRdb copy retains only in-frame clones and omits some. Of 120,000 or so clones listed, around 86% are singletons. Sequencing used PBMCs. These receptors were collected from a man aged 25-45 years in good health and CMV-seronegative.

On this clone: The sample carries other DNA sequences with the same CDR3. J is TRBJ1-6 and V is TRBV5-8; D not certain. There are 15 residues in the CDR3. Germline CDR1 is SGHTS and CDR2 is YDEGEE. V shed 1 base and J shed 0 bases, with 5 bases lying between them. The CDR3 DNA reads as TGTGCCAGCAGCTTGCAAGCCTCCTATAATTCACCCCTCCACTTT. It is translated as CASSLQASYNSPLHF.

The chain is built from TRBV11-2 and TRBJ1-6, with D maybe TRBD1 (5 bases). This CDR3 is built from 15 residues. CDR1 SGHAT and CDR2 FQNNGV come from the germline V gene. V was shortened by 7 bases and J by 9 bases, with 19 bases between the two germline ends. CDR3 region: CASTHPTGWSSPLHF. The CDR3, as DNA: TGTGCCAGCACCCACCCCACAGGTTGGAGTTCACCCCTCCACTTT.

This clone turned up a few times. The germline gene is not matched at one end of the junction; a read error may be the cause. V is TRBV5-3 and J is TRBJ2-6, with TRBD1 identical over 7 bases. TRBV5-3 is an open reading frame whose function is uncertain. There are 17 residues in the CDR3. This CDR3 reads CARSLGQGISGANGLTF. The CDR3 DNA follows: TGTGCCAGAAGCTTGGGACAGGGCATCTCTGGGGCCAACGGCCTGACTTTC.

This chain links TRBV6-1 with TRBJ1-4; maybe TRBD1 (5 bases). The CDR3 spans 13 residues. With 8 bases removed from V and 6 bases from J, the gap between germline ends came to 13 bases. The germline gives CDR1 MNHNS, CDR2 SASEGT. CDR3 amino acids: CASAIWGDEKLFF. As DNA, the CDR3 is TGTGCCAGCGCGATATGGGGGGATGAAAAACTGTTTTTT.

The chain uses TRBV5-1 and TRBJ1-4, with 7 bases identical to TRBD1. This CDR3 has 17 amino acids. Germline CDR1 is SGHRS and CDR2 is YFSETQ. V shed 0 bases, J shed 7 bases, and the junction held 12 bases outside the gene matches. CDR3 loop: CASSLGLLGGHGEKLFF. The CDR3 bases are TGCGCCAGCAGCTTGGGACTGCTAGGGGGCCATGGTGAAAAACTGTTTTTT.

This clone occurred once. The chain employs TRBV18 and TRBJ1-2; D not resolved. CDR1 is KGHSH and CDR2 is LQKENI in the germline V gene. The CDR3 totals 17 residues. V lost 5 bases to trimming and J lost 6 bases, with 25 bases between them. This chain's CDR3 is CASSVKESGPQADGYTF. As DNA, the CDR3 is TGTGCCAGCTCAGTTAAGGAATCCGGGCCCCAAGCGGATGGCTACACCTTC.

CDR3 sequence (DNA): TGTGCCAGCAGCTCCCCGGTAGCGGGGGCAAGTAGCACAGATACGCAGTATTTT. Its protein product is CASSSPVAGASSTDTQYF. The gene calls are TRBV7-2 and TRBJ2-3, with TRBD2 matching 9 bases. Germline lookup yields CDR1 SGHTA and CDR2 FQGNSA. The CDR3 consists of 18 residues. V shed 4 bases and J 0 bases; nucleotides not matched to a gene: 11.

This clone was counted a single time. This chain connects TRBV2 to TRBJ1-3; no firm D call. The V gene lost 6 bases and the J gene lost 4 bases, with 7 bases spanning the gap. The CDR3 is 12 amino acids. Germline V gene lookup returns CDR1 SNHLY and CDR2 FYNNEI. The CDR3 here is CASRESGNTIYF. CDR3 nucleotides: TGTGCCAGCAGGGAATCGGGAAACACCATATATTTT.

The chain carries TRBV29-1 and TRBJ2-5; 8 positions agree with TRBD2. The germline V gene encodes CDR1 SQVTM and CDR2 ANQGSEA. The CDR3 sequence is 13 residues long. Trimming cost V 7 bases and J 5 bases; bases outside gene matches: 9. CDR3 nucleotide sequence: TGCAGCGGTCACGGGGGGGGTTGGGAGACCCAGTACTTC. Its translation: CSGHGGGWETQYF.

CDR3 in DNA: TGTGCCAGCAGTTTGCGGACTCCTAGCTCTGGAAACACCATATATTTT. Translation: CASSLRTPSSGNTIYF. V and J are TRBV6-5 and TRBJ1-3, with D unresolved. This CDR3 has 16 residues. Germline-derived CDR1 and CDR2 are MNHEY and SVGAGI. The germline V and J ends were trimmed by 4 bases and 0 bases, with 13 bases remaining between them.

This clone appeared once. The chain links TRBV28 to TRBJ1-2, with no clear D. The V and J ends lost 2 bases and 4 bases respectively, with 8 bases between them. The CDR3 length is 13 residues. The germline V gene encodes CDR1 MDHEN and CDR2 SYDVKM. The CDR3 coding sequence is TGTGCCAGCAGTTTACCTCCGGGCTATGGCTACACCTTC. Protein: CASSLPPGYGYTF.

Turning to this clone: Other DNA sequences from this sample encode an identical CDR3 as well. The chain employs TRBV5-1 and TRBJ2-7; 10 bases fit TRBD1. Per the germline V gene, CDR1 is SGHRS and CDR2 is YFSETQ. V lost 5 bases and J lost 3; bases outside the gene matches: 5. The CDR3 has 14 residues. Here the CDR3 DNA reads TGCGCCAGCAGGGTTGGGGACAGGGGCTACGAGCAGTACTTC. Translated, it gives CASRVGDRGYEQYF.

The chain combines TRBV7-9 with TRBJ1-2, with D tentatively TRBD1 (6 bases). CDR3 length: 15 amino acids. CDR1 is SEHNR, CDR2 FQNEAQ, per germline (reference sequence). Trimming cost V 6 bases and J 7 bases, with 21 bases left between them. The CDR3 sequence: CASSGQREYWGGYTF. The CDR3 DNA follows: TGTGCCAGCAGTGGACAGAGAGAGTATTGGGGTGGCTACACCTTC.

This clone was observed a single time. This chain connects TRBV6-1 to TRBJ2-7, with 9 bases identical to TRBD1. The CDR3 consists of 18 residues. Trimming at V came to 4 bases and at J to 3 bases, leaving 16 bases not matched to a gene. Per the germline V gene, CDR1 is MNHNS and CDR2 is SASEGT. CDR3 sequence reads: CASSARDRASAQLYEQYF. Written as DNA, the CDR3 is TGTGCCAGCAGTGCCCGGGACAGGGCGTCGGCACAACTCTACGAGCAGTACTTC.